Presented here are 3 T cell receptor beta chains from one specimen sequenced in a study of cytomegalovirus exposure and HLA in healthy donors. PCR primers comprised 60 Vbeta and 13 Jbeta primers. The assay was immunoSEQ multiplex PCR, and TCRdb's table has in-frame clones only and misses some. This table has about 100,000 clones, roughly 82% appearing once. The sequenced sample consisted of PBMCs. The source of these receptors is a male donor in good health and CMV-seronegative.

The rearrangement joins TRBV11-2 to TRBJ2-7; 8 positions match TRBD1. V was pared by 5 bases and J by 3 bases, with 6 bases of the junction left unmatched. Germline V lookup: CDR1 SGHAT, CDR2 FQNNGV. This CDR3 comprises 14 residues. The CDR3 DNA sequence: TGTGCCAGCAGCCCGAGCACAGGGGGCTACGAGCAGTACTTC. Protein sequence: CASSPSTGGYEQYF.

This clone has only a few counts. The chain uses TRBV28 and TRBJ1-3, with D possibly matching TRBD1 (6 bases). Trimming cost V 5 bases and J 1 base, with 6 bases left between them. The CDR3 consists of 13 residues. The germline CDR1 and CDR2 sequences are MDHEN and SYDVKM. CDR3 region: CASSQGSGNTIYF. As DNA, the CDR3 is TGTGCCAGCAGTCAGGGGTCTGGAAACACCATATATTTT.

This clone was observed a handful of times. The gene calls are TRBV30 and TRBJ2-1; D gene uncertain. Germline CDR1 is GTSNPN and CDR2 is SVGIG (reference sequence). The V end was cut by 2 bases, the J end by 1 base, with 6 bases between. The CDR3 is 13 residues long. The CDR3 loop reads CAWSSLSYNEQFF. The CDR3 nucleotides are TGTGCCTGGAGTTCCTTATCCTACAATGAGCAGTTCTTC.